Reported below is one T cell receptor (beta chain). No antigen is known for it. These data are taken from a study of beta chain features in type 1 diabetes. Whole-study results and caveats: Insertion counts at VDJ junctions were lower in type 1 diabetes patients, who also showed more deletions there. Within the patient group, naive, central memory and Treg TCRB repertoires appeared more similar to each other than within healthy donors. Shorter TCRB CDR3s, moderately but significantly so, marked every one of the four CD4+ subsets in Type 1 diabetes patients.

Expressed TCRB transcripts got sequenced, as all isolated RNA was reverse transcribed. Produced via immunoSEQ multiplex PCR; TCRdb's table is partial and in-frame only. In the table there are around 140,000 clones, 9% of which are singletons. A heparinised blood draw that averaged around 0.12 L was obtained once from each donor. This CDR3 has 15 residues. V was pared by 0 bases and J by 6 bases, with 15 bases between. From germline, CDR1 is GTSNPN and CDR2 SVGIG (reference sequence). The clonotype comes from a man between 25 and 39 years old with type 1 diabetes. Sequencing was carried out using central memory CD4+ T cells from blood. The rearrangement joins TRBV30 to TRBJ1-5; D is perhaps TRBD1 (5 bases). CDR3 sequence: CAWSVGAGTRQPQHF. CDR3 nucleotides: TGTGCCTGGAGTGTAGGTGCAGGGACTCGTCAGCCCCAGCATTTT.